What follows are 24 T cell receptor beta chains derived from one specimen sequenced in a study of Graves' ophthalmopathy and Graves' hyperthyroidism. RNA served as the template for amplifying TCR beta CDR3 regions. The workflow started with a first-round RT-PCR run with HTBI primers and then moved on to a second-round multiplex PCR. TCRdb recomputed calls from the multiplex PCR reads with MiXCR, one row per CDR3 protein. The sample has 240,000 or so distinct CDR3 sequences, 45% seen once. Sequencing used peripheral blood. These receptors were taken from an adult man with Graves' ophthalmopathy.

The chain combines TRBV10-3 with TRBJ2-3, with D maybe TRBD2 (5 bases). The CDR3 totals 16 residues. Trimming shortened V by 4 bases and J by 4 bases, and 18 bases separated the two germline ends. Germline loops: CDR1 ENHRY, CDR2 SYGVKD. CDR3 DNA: TGTGCCATCAGTGGCGTGACGGGAAGGCCCGCAGATACGCAGTATTTT. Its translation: CAISGVTGRPADTQYF.

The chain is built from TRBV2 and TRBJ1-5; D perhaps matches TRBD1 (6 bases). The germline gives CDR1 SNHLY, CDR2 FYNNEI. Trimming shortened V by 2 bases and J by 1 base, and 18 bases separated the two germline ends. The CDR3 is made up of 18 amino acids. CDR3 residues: CASSEMGGGKRSNQPQHF. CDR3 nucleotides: TGTGCCAGCAGTGAAATGGGGGGCGGAAAAAGAAGCAATCAGCCCCAGCATTTT.

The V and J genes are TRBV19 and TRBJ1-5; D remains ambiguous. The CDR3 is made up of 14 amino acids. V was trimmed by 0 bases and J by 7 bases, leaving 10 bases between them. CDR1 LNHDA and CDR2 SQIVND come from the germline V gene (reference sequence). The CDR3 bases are TGTGCCAGTAGTATAGACTCCCTCTCGCAGCCCCAGCATTTT. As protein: CASSIDSLSQPQHF.

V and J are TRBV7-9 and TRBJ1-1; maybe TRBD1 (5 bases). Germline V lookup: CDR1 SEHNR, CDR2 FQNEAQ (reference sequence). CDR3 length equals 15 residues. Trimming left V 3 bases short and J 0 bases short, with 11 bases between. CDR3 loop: CASSFRQFMNTEAFF. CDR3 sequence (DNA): TGTGCCAGCAGCTTCCGACAGTTCATGAACACTGAAGCTTTCTTT.

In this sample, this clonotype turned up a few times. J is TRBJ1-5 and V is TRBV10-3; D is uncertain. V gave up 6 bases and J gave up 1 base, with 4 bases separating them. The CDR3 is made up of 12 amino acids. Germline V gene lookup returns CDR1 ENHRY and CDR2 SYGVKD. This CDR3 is CAIRGSNQPQHF. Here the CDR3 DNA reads TGTGCCATCAGGGGAAGCAATCAGCCCCAGCATTTT.

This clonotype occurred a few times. CDR3 bases: TGTGCCAGCAGCGTATGGACATCTAGCAATCAGCCCCAGCATTTT. The encoded protein is CASSVWTSSNQPQHF. The rearrangement links TRBV9 to TRBJ1-5; D may be TRBD1 (5 bases). The V end lost 1 base, the J end lost 0 bases, and 8 bases lay between the germline ends. The CDR3 loop spans 15 amino acids. CDR1 is SGDLS, CDR2 YYNGEE, per germline.

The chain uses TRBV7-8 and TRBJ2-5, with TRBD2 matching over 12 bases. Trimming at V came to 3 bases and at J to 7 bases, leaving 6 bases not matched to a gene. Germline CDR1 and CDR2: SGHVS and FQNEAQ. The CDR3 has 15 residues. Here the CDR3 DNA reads TGTGCCAGCAGCTTGGCTAGCGGGGGGGCAGGGACCCAGTACTTC. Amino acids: CASSLASGGAGTQYF.

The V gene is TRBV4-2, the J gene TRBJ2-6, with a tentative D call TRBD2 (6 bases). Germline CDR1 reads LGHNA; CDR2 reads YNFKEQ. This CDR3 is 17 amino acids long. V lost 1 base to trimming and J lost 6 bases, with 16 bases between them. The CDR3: CASSQAPRASAANVLTF. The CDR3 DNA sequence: TGTGCCAGCAGCCAAGCACCGAGGGCTAGCGCGGCCAACGTCCTGACTTTC.

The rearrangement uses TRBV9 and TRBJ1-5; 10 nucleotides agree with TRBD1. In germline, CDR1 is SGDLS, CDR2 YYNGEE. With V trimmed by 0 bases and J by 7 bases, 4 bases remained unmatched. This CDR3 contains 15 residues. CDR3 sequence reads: CASSVEGQGNQPQHF. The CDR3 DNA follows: TGTGCCAGCAGCGTAGAGGGACAGGGGAACCAGCCCCAGCATTTT.

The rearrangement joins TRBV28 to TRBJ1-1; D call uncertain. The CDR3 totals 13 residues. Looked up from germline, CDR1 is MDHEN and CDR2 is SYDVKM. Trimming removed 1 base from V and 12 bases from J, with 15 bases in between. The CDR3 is CASSLLDLGITFF. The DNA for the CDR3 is TGTGCCAGCAGTTTATTGGACCTGGGAATAACTTTCTTT.

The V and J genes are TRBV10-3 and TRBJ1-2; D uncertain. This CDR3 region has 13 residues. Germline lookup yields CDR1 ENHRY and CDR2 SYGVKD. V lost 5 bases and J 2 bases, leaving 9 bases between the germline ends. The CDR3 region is CAISLGKNYGYTF. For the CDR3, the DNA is TGTGCCATCAGTCTGGGGAAAAACTATGGCTACACCTTC.

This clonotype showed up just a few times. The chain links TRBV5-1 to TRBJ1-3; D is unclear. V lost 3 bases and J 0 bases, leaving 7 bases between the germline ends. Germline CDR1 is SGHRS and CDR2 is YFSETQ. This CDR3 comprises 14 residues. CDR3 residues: CASSSGNSGNTIYF. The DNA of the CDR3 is TGCGCCAGCAGCTCGGGGAACTCTGGAAACACCATATATTTT.

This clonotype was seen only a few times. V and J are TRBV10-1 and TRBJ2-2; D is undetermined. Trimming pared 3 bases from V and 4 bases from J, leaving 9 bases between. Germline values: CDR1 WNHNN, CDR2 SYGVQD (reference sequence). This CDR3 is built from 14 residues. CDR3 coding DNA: TGCGCCAGCAGTGACGGCAGGTCCACCGGGGAGCTGTTTTTT. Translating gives CASSDGRSTGELFF.

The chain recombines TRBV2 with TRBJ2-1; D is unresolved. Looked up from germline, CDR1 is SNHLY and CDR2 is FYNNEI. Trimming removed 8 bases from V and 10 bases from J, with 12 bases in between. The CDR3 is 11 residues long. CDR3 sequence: CASGRPTEQFF. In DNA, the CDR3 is TGTGCCAGCGGCCGCCCCACAGAGCAGTTCTTC.

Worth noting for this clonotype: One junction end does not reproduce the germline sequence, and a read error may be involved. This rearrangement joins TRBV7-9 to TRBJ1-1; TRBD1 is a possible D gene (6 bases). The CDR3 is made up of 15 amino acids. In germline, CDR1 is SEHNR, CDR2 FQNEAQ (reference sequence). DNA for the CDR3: TGTGCCGGCAGCCGCCACCTACTCAGGGGCACTGAAGCTTTCTTT. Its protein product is CAGSRHLLRGTEAFF.

DNA for the CDR3: TGTGCCAGCAGCCTCGGGGGCCTTGGAACTGAAGCTTTCTTT. Protein sequence: CASSLGGLGTEAFF. The chain uses TRBV13 and TRBJ1-1, with D perhaps TRBD1 (6 bases). V was pared by 5 bases and J by 5 bases, with 15 bases between. This CDR3 comprises 14 residues. Germline loops: CDR1 PRHDT, CDR2 FYEKMQ (reference sequence).

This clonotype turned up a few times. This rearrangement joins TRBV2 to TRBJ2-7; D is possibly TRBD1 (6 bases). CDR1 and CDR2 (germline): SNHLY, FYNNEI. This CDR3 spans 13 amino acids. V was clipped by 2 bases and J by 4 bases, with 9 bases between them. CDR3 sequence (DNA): TGTGCCAGCAGTGAACAGGGGCCATACGAGCAGTACTTC. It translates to CASSEQGPYEQYF.

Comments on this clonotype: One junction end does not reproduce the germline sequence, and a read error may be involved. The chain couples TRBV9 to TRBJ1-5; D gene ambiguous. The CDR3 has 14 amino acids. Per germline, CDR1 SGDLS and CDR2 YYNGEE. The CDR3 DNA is TGCGCCAGCAGCGTTCACAGAGATAATCAGCCCCAGCATTTT. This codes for CASSVHRDNQPQHF.

CDR3 coding DNA: TGTGCCAGCAGCGCCACAGCAGAACTAGCGGGAGTCTACGAGCAGTACTTC. Translation gives CASSATAELAGVYEQYF. The chain uses TRBV9 and TRBJ2-7, with 11 bases lining up with TRBD2. V lost 3 bases, J lost 3 bases, and 11 bases stayed unmatched. The CDR3 length is 17 residues. The V gene's germline CDR1 is SGDLS and CDR2 YYNGEE. The full variable domain, its missing parts supplied by reference TRBV9 and TRBJ2-7, is DSGVTQTPKHLITATGQRVTLRCSPRSGDLSVYWYQQSLDQGLQFLIQYYNGEERAKGNILERFSAQQFPDLHSELNLSSLELGDSALYFCASSATAELAGVYEQYFGPGTRLTVT.

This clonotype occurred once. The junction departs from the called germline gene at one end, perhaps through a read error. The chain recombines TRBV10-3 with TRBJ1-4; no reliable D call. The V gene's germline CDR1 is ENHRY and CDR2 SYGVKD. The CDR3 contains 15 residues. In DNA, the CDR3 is TGTGCCAGCAGTTACTCAGGAAACGTGGATGAAAAACTGTTTTTT. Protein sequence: CASSYSGNVDEKLFF.

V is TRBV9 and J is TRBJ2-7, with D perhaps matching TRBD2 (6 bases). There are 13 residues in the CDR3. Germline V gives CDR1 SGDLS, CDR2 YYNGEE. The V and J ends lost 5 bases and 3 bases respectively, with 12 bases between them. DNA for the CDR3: TGTGCCAGCAGTTTTGGACTACACTACGAGCAGTACTTC. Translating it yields CASSFGLHYEQYF. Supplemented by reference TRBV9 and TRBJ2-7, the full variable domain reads DSGVTQTPKHLITATGQRVTLRCSPRSGDLSVYWYQQSLDQGLQFLIQYYNGEERAKGNILERFSAQQFPDLHSELNLSSLELGDSALYFCASSFGLHYEQYFGPGTRLTVT.

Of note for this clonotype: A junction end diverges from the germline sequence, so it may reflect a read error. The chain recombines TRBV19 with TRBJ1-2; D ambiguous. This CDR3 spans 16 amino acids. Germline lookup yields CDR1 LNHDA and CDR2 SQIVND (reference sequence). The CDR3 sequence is CASSIASSGWNYGYTF. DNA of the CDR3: TGTGCCAGTAGTATAGCCAGTTCGGGATGGAACTACGGCTACACCTTC.

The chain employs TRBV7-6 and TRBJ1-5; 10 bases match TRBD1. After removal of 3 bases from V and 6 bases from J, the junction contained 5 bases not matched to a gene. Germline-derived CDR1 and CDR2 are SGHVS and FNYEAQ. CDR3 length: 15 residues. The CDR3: CASSFGTGVGQPQHF. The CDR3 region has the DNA TGTGCCAGCAGCTTTGGGACAGGGGTCGGTCAGCCCCAGCATTTT.

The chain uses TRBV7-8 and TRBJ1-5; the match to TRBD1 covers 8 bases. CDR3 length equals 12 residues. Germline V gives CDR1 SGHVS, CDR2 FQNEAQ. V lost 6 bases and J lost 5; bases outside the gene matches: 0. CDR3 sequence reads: CASRQGDQPQHF. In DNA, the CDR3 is TGTGCCAGCAGACAGGGGGATCAGCCCCAGCATTTT.